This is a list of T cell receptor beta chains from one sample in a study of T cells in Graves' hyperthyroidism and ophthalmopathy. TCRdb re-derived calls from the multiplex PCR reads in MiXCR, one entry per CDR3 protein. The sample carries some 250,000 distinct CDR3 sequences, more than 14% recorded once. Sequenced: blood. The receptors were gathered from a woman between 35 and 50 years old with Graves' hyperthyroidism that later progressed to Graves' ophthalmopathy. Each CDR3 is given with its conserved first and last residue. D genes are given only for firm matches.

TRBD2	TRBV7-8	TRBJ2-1	CASSLRQKREVSYNEQFF
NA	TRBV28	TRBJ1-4	CASSLLGEKLFF
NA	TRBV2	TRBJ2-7	CAITWGEWGEQYF
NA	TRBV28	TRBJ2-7	CASSFGGGGTDYEQYF
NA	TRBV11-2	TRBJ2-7	CASRSSSYEQYF
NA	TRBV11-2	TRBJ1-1	CASSLDTGTEAFF
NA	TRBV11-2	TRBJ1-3	CASATSKNTIYF
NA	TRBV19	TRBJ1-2	CASTQFGADYGYTF
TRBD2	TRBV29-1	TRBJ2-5	CSVARGAETQYF
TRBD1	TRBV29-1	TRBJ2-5	CSADRGQLETQYF
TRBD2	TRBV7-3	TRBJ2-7	CASSIAGGSSYEQYF
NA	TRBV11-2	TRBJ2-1	CASSLRPPKTRDAYNEQSF
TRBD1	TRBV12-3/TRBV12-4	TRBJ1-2	CASSLAGTGNPIYGYTF
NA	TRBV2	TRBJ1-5	CASSKDQPQHF
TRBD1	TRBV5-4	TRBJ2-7	CASSPFPGQGTYEQYF
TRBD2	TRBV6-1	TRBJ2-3	CASRILAGVTDTQYF
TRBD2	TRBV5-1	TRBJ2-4	CASSSLAGENIQYF
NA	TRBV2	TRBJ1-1	CASSYRALNTEAFF
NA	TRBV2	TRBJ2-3	CASSEGLQASTDTQYF
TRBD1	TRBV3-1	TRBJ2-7	CASSPRDRVNAEQYF
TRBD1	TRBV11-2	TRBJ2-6	CASSLKGQGVSGANVLTF
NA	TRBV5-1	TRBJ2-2	CASWEGGNTGELFF
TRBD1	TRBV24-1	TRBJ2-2	CATSESGTGRTGELFF
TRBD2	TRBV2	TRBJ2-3	CASSDPLQEGLAQEDTQYF
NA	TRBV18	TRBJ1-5	CASSPYPGDQPQHF